This T cell receptor beta chain was identified in a study of Tregs in tolerant kidney transplant recipients. Study-wide context: Recipients received nonmyeloablative bone marrow transplants from related graft donors, with transient mixed chimerism. Sorting after B cell culture yielded CD25+CD127- and 4-1BB+CD40L- CD4+ cells. An approximately 3-day belatacept mixed lymphocyte reaction, sometimes plus 5-day graft donor restimulation, preceded CD4+CD25+CD127- sorting.

Repertoires were generated with immunoSEQ multiplex PCR, while TCRdb's copy carries only in-frame clones and drops some. The sample lists around 9,700 clones, more than 75% occurring once. V lost 2 bases, J lost 7 bases, and 12 bases lay in between. CDR3 size: 14 residues. CDR1 is MGHDK and CDR2 is SYGVNS in the germline V gene. As concerns this clone: Its antigen remains unknown.

This clonotype originated in a human patient who received a combined kidney and bone marrow transplant. The specimen was Tregs from blood cultured with allogeneic cells, collected before the transplant. This chain uses TRBV25-1 with TRBJ2-1; a weak D match, TRBD2 (5 bases). Written as DNA, the CDR3 is TGTGCCAGCAGTGAACGAGGGTCTGTGAATGAGCAGTTCTTC. Protein: CASSERGSVNEQFF.